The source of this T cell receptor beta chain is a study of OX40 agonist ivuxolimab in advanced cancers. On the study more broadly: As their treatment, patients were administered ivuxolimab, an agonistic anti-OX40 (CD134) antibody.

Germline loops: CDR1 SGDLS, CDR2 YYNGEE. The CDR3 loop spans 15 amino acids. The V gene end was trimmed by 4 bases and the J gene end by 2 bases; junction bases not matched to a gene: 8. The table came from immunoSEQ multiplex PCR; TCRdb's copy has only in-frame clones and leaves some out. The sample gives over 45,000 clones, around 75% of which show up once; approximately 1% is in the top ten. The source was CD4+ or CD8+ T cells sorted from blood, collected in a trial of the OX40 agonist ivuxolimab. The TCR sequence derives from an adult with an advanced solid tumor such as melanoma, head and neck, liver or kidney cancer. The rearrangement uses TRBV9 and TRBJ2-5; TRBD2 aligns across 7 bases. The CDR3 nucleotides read TGTGCCAGCAGCCCCGGACTAGGAGTACAAGAGACCCAGTACTTC. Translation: CASSPGLGVQETQYF.